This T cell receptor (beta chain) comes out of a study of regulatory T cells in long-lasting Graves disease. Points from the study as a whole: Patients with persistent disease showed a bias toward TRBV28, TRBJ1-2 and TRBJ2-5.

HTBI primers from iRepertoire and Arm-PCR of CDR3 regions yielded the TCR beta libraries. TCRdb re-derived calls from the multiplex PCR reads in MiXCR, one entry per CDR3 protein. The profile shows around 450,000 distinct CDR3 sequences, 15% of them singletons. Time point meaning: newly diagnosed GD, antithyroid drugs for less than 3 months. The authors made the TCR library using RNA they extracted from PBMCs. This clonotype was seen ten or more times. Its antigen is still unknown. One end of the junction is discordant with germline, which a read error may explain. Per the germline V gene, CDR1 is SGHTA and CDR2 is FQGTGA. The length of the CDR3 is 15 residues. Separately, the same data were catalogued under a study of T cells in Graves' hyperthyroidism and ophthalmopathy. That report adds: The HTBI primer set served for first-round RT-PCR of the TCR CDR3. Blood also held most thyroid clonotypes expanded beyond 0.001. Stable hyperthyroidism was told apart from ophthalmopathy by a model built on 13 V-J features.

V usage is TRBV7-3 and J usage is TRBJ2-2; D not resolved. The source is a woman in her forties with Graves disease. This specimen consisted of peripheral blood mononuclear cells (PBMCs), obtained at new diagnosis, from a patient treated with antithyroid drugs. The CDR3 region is CVSSLTPSNTGELFF. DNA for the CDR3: TGTGTCAGCAGCTTAACCCCCTCGAACACCGGGGAGCTGTTTTTT.